This T cell receptor (beta chain) is from a study of T cells in localized non-small cell lung cancer. Profiled with immunoSEQ multiplex PCR; TCRdb holds only in-frame clones, not every one. The sample lists tens of thousands of clones; around 83% were seen once. The germline gives CDR1 SGHRS, CDR2 YFSETQ. The CDR3 runs 13 residues. V dropped 5 bases and J dropped 0 bases, with 8 bases sitting between them. The sequence was obtained from a female donor older than 55 with stage II squamous cell lung carcinoma. V usage is TRBV5-1 and J usage is TRBJ2-5, with D uncertain. The sample consisted of peripheral blood, taken before any cancer treatment. The CDR3 loop reads CASSRTDQETQYF. The CDR3 DNA is TGCGCCAGCAGTCGTACAGACCAAGAGACCCAGTACTTC.